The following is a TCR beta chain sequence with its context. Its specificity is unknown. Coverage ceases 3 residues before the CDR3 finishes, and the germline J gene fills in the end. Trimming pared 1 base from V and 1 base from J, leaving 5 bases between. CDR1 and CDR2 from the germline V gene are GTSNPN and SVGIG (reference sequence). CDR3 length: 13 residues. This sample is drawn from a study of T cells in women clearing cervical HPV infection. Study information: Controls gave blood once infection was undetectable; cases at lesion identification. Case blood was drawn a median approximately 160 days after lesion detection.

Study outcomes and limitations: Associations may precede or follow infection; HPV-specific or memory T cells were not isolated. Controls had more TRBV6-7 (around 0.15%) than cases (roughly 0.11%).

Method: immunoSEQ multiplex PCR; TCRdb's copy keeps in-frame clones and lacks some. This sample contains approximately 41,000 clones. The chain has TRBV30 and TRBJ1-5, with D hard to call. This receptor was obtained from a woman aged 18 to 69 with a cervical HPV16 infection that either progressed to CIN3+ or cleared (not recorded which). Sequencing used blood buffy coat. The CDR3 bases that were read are TGTGCCTGGAGTGGGCAAAGCAATCAGCCC. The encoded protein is CAWSGQSNQP. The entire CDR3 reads CAWSGQSNQPQHF.